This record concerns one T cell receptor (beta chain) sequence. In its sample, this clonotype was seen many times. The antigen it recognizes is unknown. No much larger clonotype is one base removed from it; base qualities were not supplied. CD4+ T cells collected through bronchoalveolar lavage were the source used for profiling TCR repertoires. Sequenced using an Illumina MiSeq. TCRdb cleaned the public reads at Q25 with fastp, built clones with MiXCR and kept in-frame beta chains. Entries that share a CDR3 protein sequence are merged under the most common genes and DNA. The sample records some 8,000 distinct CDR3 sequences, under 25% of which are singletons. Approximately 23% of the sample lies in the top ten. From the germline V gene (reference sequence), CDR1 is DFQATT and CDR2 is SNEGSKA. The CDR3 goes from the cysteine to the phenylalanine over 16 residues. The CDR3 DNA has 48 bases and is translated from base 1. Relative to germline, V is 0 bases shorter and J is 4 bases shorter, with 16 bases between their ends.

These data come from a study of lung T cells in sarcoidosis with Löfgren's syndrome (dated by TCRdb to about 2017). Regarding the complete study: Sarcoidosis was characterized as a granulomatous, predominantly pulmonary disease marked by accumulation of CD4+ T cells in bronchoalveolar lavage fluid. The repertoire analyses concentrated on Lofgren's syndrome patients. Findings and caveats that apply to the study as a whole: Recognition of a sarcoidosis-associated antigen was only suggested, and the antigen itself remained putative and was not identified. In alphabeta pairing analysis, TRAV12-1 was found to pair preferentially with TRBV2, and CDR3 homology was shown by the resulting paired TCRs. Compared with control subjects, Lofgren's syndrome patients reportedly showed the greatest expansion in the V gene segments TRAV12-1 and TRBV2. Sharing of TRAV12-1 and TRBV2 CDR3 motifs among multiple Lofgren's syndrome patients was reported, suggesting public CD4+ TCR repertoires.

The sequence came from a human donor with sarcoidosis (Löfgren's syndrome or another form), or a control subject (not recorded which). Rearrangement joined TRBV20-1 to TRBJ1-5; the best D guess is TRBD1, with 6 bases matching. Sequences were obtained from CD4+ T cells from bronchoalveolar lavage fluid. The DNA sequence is TGCAGTGCTAGAGATCACCGTAGAGGGGGAAATCAGCCCCAGCATTTT. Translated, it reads CSARDHRRGGNQPQHF.